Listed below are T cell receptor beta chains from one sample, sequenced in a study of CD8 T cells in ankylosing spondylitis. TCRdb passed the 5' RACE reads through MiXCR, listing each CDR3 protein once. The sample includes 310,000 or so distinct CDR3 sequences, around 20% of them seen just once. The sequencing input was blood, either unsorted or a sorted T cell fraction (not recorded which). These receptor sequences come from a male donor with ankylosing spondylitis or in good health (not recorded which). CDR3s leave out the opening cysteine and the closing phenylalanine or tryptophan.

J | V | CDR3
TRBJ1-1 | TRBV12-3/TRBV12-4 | ASSLVDLNTEAF
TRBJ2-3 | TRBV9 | ASSTSGQGGDTQY
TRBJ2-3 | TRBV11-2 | ASSSDGRGTTDTQY
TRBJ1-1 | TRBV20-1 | SARPDMNTEAF
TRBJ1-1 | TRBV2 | ASTPRTGGSTEAF
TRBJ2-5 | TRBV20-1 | SASVGDYLQY
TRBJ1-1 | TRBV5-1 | ASSLRFMNIEAF
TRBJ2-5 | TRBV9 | ASSVSHGVEETQY
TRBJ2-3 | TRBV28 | ASSRGQYTQY
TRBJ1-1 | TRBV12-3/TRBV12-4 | ASRKDRGNTEAF
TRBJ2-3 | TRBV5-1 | ASSPVDQSDTQY
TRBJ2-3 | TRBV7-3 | ASRIGGTSTDTQY
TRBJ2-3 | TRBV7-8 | ASQMDRGNTDTQY
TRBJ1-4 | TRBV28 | ASSTATDSNEKLF
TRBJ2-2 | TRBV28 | ASSPPWVAGKNTGELF
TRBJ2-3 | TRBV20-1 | SARVGTNTDTQY
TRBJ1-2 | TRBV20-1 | SARDQGQGRGYT
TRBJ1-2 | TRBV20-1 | SAPQGINYGYT
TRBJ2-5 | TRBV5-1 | ASSKQANQETQY
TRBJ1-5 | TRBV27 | ASGSGTGVSNQPQH
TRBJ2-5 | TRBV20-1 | SASGLAGRAETQY
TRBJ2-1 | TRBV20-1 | SARVPLAASSYNEQF
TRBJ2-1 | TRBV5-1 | ASSLIIAGGRYNEQF
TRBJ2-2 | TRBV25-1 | ASSERRSGRWSNTGELF
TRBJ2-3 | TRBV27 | ASMGLAGMTQY
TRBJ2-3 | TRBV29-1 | SVLLQGHTQY
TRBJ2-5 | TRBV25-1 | ASSETRGGETQY
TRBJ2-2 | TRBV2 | ASSDRGLVGELF
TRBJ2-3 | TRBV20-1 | SATTSVTKGDTQY
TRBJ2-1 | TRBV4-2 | ASSQDPSNTDNEQF
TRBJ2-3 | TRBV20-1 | SARDRTSGGPDTQY
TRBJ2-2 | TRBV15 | ATSRTPGQKTGELF
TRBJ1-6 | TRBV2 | ASSGGGAGLNSPLH
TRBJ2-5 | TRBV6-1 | ARGWASGSRGETQY
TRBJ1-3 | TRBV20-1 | SAKLNPNTIY
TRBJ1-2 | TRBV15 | ATSRQGNYGYT
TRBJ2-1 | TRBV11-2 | ASSFSGRANEQF
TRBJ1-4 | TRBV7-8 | ASSLIFSNEKLF
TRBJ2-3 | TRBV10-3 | AISESTGTDTQY
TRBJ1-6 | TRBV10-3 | AISAAGSNSPLH
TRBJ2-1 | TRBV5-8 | ASITGLPTYNEQF
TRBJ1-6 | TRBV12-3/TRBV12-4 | ASSLTRGANSPLH
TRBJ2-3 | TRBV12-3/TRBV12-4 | ASSLMTGADTQY
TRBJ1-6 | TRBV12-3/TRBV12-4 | ASSPSTVNSPLH
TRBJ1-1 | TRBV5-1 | ASSLGDRTTEAF
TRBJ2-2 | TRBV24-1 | ATSAYRASGELF
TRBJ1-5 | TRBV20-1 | SARDLKGVFNQPQH
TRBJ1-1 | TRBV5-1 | ASSLGREGEAF
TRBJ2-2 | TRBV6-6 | ASWKRGTGELF
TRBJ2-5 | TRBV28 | ASSSTGTSSAETQY
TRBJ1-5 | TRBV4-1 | ASSRRAGQPQH
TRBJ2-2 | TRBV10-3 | AISEVGVDTGELF
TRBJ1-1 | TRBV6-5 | ASSYLKGLNTEAF
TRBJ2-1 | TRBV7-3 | ASSYDPGNEQF
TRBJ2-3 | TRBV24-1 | ATNDSLPAADTQY
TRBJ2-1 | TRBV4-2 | ASSPGLANYNEQF
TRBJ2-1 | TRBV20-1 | SGQAGVYNEQF
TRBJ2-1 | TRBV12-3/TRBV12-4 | ASNHRDREDNEQF
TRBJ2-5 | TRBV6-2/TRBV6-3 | ASSPGLAVQETQY
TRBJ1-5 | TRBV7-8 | ASSIGLSDQPQH